These 11 T cell receptor beta chains share one sample of origin, sequenced in a study of T cell changes during pregnancy in multiple sclerosis. Generated by immunoSEQ multiplex PCR, the TCRdb table keeps only in-frame clones and is missing some. The sample includes about 58,000 clones, more than 80% of them seen just once. This sample comprised CD4+ T cells from peripheral blood mononuclear cells, obtained after pregnancy. The receptors were gathered from a female donor in good health, enrolled as a control in a pregnancy study.

This clone was observed once. The chain couples TRBV18 to TRBJ1-1; TRBD1 matches at 9 bases. The CDR3 covers 14 residues. Trimming took 8 bases from V and 1 from J; bases not matched to a gene: 5. CDR1 KGHSH and CDR2 LQKENI come from the germline V gene. The CDR3 DNA follows: TGTGCCAGCACCCGGGACAGGGAGAACACTGAAGCTTTCTTT. Translating gives CASTRDRENTEAFF.

The chain links TRBV18 to TRBJ2-7; 10 nucleotides match TRBD1. The germline V gene encodes CDR1 KGHSH and CDR2 LQKENI. J lost 4 bases, V lost 5 bases, and 8 bases had no gene match. The CDR3 has 15 amino acids. The CDR3 DNA is TGTGCCAGCTCAGGTTGGGGACAGGGGAGATACGAGCAGTACTTC. Translation: CASSGWGQGRYEQYF.

The chain carries TRBV7-6 and TRBJ1-1; no reliable D call. Trimming removed 1 base at V and 1 base at J, with 7 bases between. There are 14 residues in the CDR3. Germline V lookup: CDR1 SGHVS, CDR2 FNYEAQ. The CDR3 nucleotides are TGTGCCAGCAGCTTAGGTTTTCGGAACACTGAAGCTTTCTTT. It is translated as CASSLGFRNTEAFF.

The rearrangement uses TRBV7-2 and TRBJ2-5; 8 bases are a match to TRBD2. CDR1 is SGHTA, CDR2 FQGNSA, per germline. The CDR3 runs to 16 residues. The junction had 11 bases not matched to a gene; V was cut back by 1 base and J by 7 bases. DNA for the CDR3: TGTGCCAGCAGCTTAGTGGCCGGGGGGGCTGTGATGACCCAGTACTTC. Translated: CASSLVAGGAVMTQYF.

The V call is TRBV2, the J call TRBJ2-1; weak D call: TRBD2 (7 bases). V was shortened by 2 bases and J by 6 bases, with 14 bases between the two germline ends. Germline-derived CDR1 and CDR2 are SNHLY and FYNNEI. The CDR3 sequence is 15 residues long. CDR3 DNA sequence: TGTGCCAGCAGTGAACTACGGGGGGCGGGCAATGAGCAGTTCTTC. It encodes CASSELRGAGNEQFF.

This clone was found a few times. This chain links TRBV9 with TRBJ1-1; no reliable D call. Germline V gene sequence: CDR1 SGDLS, CDR2 YYNGEE. This CDR3 contains 14 residues. V dropped 1 base and J dropped 4 bases, with 11 bases sitting between them. CDR3 sequence: CASSVLESITEAFF. CDR3 sequence (DNA): TGTGCCAGCAGCGTATTGGAGAGTATCACTGAAGCTTTCTTT.

The chain employs TRBV11-1 and TRBJ2-7, with a weak D call TRBD2 (5 bases). Germline CDR1 SGHAT, CDR2 FQDESV (reference sequence). The CDR3 spans 15 residues. With 5 bases removed from V and 3 bases from J, the gap between germline ends came to 17 bases. The CDR3 DNA sequence: TGTGCCAGCAGCCTGACTCTGGACTCGCACTACGAGCAGTACTTC. Translated, it gives CASSLTLDSHYEQYF.

V usage is TRBV30 and J usage is TRBJ1-2; TRBD1 matches at 7 bases. Germline V CDR1 and CDR2: GTSNPN, SVGIG (reference sequence). The CDR3 spans 12 residues. J lost 5 bases, V lost 8 bases, and 8 bases had no gene match. In DNA, the CDR3 is TGTGCCGCTCCGGGACAGTTTTATGGCTACACCTTC. Protein sequence: CAAPGQFYGYTF. Full variable domain (remainder filled in from reference TRBV30 and TRBJ1-2): SQTIHQWPATLVQPVGSPLSLECTVEGTSNPNLYWYRQAAGRGLQLLFYSVGIGQISSEVPQNLSASRPQDRQFILSSKKLLLSDSGFYLCAAPGQFYGYTFGSGTRLTVV.

The chain joins TRBV19 to TRBJ2-7, with 8 bases matching TRBD2. Germline trimming cut 4 bases from V and 3 bases from J; bases unmatched to any gene: 14. Germline CDR1 and CDR2: LNHDA and SQIVND (reference sequence). The CDR3 covers 17 residues. In DNA form, the CDR3 reads TGTGCCAGTAGTAGGGGAACCGGGACTAGTTACAACTACGAGCAGTACTTC. It is translated as CASSRGTGTSYNYEQYF.

The chain uses TRBV13 and TRBJ2-7, with 8 bases lining up with TRBD2. CDR1 is PRHDT, CDR2 FYEKMQ, per germline (reference sequence). V shed 5 bases, J shed 0 bases, and the junction held 9 bases outside the gene matches. The length of the CDR3 is 16 residues. The CDR3 loop is CASSPGGGGFSYEQYF. CDR3 bases: TGTGCCAGCAGCCCCGGGGGGGGCGGATTCTCCTACGAGCAGTACTTC.

The chain links TRBV7-2 to TRBJ1-2; tentative D call: TRBD1 (5 bases). This CDR3 contains 13 residues. CDR1 SGHTA and CDR2 FQGNSA come from the germline V gene. Trimming stripped 6 bases from V and 7 bases from J, with 15 bases between. The DNA for the CDR3 is TGTGCCAGCAGAGTTACGGGGGAGCCTGGCTACACCTTC. It yields the protein CASRVTGEPGYTF.